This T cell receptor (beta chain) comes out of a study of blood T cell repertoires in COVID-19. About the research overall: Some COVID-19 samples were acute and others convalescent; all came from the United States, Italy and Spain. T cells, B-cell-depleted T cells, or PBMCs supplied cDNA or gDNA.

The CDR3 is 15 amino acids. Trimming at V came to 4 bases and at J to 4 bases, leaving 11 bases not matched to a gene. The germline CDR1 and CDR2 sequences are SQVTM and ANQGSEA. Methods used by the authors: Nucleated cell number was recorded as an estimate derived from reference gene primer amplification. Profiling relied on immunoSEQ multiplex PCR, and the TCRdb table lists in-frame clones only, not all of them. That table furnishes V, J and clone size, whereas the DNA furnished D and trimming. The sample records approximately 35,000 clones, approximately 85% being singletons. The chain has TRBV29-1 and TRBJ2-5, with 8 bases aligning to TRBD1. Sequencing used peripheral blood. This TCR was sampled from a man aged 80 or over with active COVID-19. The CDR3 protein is CSVGGQATRRETQYF. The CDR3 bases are TGCAGCGTTGGGGGACAGGCTACTCGTCGAGAGACCCAGTACTTC.